What follows are 17 T cell receptor beta chains derived from one specimen sequenced in a study of Ad26.COV2.S vaccination and SARS-CoV-2 variants. Sequencing was performed with immunoSEQ multiplex PCR; in TCRdb, only in-frame clones are kept and a portion is missing. The sample has about 180,000 clones; roughly nine tenths are singletons. Sequenced here: peripheral blood, sampled after recovery from COVID-19. The receptors were sampled from a human donor who had recovered from COVID-19.

The J gene is TRBJ2-7, the V gene TRBV11-1; D is ambiguous. This CDR3 comprises 14 residues. Germline V lookup: CDR1 SGHAT, CDR2 FQDESV (reference sequence). The V gene lost 5 bases and the J gene lost 2 bases, with 13 bases spanning the gap. In nucleotides, the CDR3 is TGTGCCAGCAGCCCCGGACGTTCGGCCTACGAGCAGTACTTC. This codes for CASSPGRSAYEQYF. Looking up the rest from reference TRBV11-1 and TRBJ2-7 gives the full variable domain: EAEVAQSPRYKITEKSQAVAFWCDPISGHATLYWYRQILGQGPELLVQFQDESVVDDSQLPKDRFSAERLKGVDSTLKIQPAELGDSAMYLCASSPGRSAYEQYFGPGTRLTVT.

The V gene is TRBV15, the J gene TRBJ1-5; TRBD1 aligns across 9 bases. From germline, CDR1 is LNHNV and CDR2 YYDKDF (reference sequence). This CDR3 contains 17 residues. The V gene end was trimmed by 1 base and the J gene end by 11 bases; junction bases not matched to a gene: 15. CDR3 protein: CATSRAVEGTGSLAQHF. CDR3 in DNA: TGTGCCACCAGCAGAGCGGTTGAAGGGACAGGGAGTCTCGCCCAGCATTTT.

This chain uses TRBV7-9 with TRBJ2-3, with a weak D call TRBD2 (6 bases). Germline CDR1 and CDR2: SEHNR and FQNEAQ (reference sequence). Deletions cut 6 bases from V and 15 bases from J, with 25 bases between. The CDR3 is made up of 14 amino acids. The CDR3 nucleotides are TGTGCCAGCAGTCATGTGGGGACTGCCTATGTTTACTATTTT. Its translation is CASSHVGTAYVYYF.

The rearrangement joins TRBV10-3 to TRBJ1-6; 7 nucleotides align to TRBD1. The CDR3 has 15 amino acids. Germline lookup yields CDR1 ENHRY and CDR2 SYGVKD. Trimming removed 4 bases from V and 7 bases from J; junction bases left unmatched: 7. The DNA of the CDR3 is TGTGCCATCAGTGGTCCGGGACAGCGAAATTCACCCCTCCACTTT. Translating it yields CAISGPGQRNSPLHF.

This chain uses TRBV19 with TRBJ1-5; D gene uncertain. The V and J ends lost 1 base and 1 base respectively, with 11 bases between them. Germline CDR1 LNHDA, CDR2 SQIVND (reference sequence). This CDR3 region has 16 residues. The CDR3 region has the DNA TGTGCCAGTAGTATAGCAGTGACACCGAGCAATCAGCCCCAGCATTTT. Its protein is CASSIAVTPSNQPQHF.

This chain connects TRBV9 to TRBJ2-7, with unresolved D. Trimming cost V 4 bases and J 3 bases, with 14 bases left between them. The CDR3 spans 14 residues. Per germline, CDR1 SGDLS and CDR2 YYNGEE. CDR3 residues: CASSPLTEGYEQYF. The DNA of the CDR3 is TGTGCCAGCAGCCCCCTAACGGAAGGCTACGAGCAGTACTTC.

The J gene is TRBJ1-2, the V gene TRBV28, with 9 nucleotides matching TRBD1. This CDR3 has 17 amino acids. Trimming took 5 bases from V and 3 from J; bases not matched to a gene: 13. Germline V gives CDR1 MDHEN, CDR2 SYDVKM. CDR3 coding DNA: TGTGCCAGCAGTCAGGCCGGGACAGGGTGGCTTGACTATGGCTACACCTTC. Translating it yields CASSQAGTGWLDYGYTF.

The rearrangement links TRBV2 to TRBJ1-6, with D possibly being TRBD1 (6 bases). CDR1 is SNHLY, CDR2 FYNNEI, per germline. With 6 bases removed from V and 8 bases from J, the gap between germline ends came to 17 bases. CDR3 length: 15 residues. The CDR3 loop is CASRPLGGGYSPLHF. CDR3 coding DNA: TGTGCCAGCAGGCCCTTAGGGGGTGGATATTCACCCCTCCACTTT. Full variable domain (remainder filled in from reference TRBV2 and TRBJ1-6): EPEVTQTPSHQVTQMGQEVILRCVPISNHLYFYWYRQILGQKVEFLVSFYNNEISEKSEIFDDQFSVERPDGSNFTLKIRSTKLEDSAMYFCASRPLGGGYSPLHFGNGTRLTVT.

The chain recombines TRBV6-5 with TRBJ1-4, with TRBD1 as a possible D gene (5 bases). The V and J ends lost 4 bases and 12 bases respectively, with 18 bases between them. In germline, CDR1 is MNHEY, CDR2 SVGAGI. The CDR3 spans 14 residues. The CDR3 sequence is CASSSPPLLGELFF. The CDR3, as DNA: TGTGCCAGCAGTTCTCCCCCCCTGTTGGGGGAACTGTTTTTT.

The CDR3: CASSFLGVGYTF. Written as DNA, the CDR3 is TGTGCCAGCAGTTTTCTAGGGGTCGGCTACACCTTC. The chain uses TRBV28 and TRBJ1-2; a weak D match, TRBD1 (5 bases). V shed 3 bases and J shed 8 bases, with 10 bases lying between them. The germline gives CDR1 MDHEN, CDR2 SYDVKM. The CDR3 runs to 12 residues.

This clone was observed once. The V call is TRBV9, the J call TRBJ2-1, with 8 bases fitting TRBD2. The length of the CDR3 is 14 residues. Trimming at V came to 3 bases and at J to 5 bases, leaving 4 bases not matched to a gene. Germline values: CDR1 SGDLS, CDR2 YYNGEE. The CDR3 region has the DNA TGTGCCAGCAGCGATAGCGGGGTTAACAATGAGCAGTTCTTC. The encoded protein is CASSDSGVNNEQFF.

This sequence joins TRBV27 and TRBJ2-7; D perhaps matches TRBD1 (5 bases). The CDR3 length is 12 residues. The germline CDR1 and CDR2 sequences are MNHEY and SMNVEV (reference sequence). V lost 2 bases, J lost 6 bases, and 8 bases lay in between. The CDR3 protein is CASSLQGSEQYF. CDR3 nucleotides: TGTGCCAGCAGTTTACAGGGCAGCGAGCAGTACTTC.

The chain is built from TRBV29-1 and TRBJ1-5; D is ambiguous. This CDR3 comprises 12 residues. Germline CDR1 and CDR2: SQVTM and ANQGSEA. V was clipped by 5 bases and J by 1 base, with 6 bases between them. This CDR3 reads CSVKSSNQPQHF. CDR3 bases: TGCAGCGTTAAGAGCAGCAATCAGCCCCAGCATTTT.

This CDR3 is CASSVAISGGGETQYF. The CDR3 coding sequence is TGTGCCAGCAGCGTAGCGATAAGCGGGGGAGGGGAGACCCAGTACTTC. The chain uses TRBV9 and TRBJ2-5, with 8 bases lining up with TRBD2. Germline trimming cut 0 bases from V and 5 bases from J; bases unmatched to any gene: 9. The CDR3 is 16 residues long. Germline-derived CDR1 and CDR2 are SGDLS and YYNGEE.

The chain recombines TRBV11-3 with TRBJ2-7; possible D gene TRBD1, 5 bases. The CDR3 is 17 residues long. Germline loops: CDR1 SGHNT, CDR2 YENEEA. V shed 3 bases and J shed 0 bases, with 18 bases lying between them. For the CDR3, the DNA is TGTGCCAGCAGCTTGTGGGCGCGGACAAGGCACTCCTACGAGCAGTACTTC. The encoded protein is CASSLWARTRHSYEQYF.

This clone turned up a few times. The chain is built from TRBV21-1 and TRBJ1-1; the DNA was not compared with TRBD1, the D call given in the table. TRBV21-1 is a listed pseudogene. The CDR3 runs 20 residues. CDR3 DNA sequence: TGTGCCAGCAGCAAAAGAGGGGGCCGGACAGGGAGGAGGATGAACACTGAAGCTTTCTTT. It specifies CASSKRGGRTGRRMNTEAFF.

This clone showed up just once. The V gene is TRBV6-5, the J gene TRBJ1-6; 7 bases fit TRBD1. J gave up 6 bases and V 6 bases, and 5 bases lay outside the gene matches. CDR1 is MNHEY, CDR2 SVGAGI, per germline. The CDR3 covers 14 residues. The CDR3 reads CASRPGTANSPLHF. The CDR3 DNA is TGTGCCAGCAGGCCCGGGACAGCTAATTCACCCCTCCACTTT.